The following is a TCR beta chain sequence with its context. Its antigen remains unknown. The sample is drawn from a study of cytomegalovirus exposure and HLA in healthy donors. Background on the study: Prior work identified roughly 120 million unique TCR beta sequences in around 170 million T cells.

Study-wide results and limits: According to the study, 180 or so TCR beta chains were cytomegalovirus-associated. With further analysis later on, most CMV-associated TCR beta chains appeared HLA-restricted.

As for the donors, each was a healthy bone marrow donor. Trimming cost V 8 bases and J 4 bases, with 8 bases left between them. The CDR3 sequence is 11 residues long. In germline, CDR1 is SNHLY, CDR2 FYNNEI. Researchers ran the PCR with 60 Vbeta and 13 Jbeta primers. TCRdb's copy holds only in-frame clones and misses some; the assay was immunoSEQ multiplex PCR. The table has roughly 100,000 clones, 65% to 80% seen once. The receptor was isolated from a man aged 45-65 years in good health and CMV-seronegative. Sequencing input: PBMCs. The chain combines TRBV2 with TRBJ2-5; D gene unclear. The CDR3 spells CASGPRETQYF. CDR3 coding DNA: TGTGCCAGCGGCCCAAGAGAGACCCAGTACTTC.